Below are 18 T cell receptor beta chains sequenced from a single sample in a study of T cell responses to AZD1222 COVID-19 vaccine. The assay was immunoSEQ multiplex PCR, and TCRdb's table has in-frame clones only and misses some. This repertoire shows 150,000 to 200,000 clones, around 90% found once; its top ten account for 1.5% to 2%. Material: peripheral blood, obtained on day 0 of AZD1222 vaccination. These receptors were obtained from an adult in good health.

The rearrangement joins TRBV4-2 to TRBJ2-3; 8 bases fit TRBD1. Germline V gene sequence: CDR1 LGHNA, CDR2 YNFKEQ. Unmatched junction bases numbered 5, after V lost 1 base and J lost 2 bases. CDR3 length: 16 residues. The chain's CDR3 is CASSQGSRGHTDTQYF. As DNA, the CDR3 is TGTGCCAGCAGCCAAGGATCCAGGGGGCACACAGATACGCAGTATTTT.

The V and J genes are TRBV14 and TRBJ2-1; 14 positions match TRBD2. Per the germline V gene, CDR1 is SGHDN and CDR2 is FVKESK. The CDR3 consists of 17 residues. V lost 3 bases to trimming and J lost 10 bases; unmatched junction nucleotides: 11. This chain's CDR3 is CASSQILPGLAGEEQFF. DNA of the CDR3: TGTGCCAGCAGCCAGATTCTCCCGGGACTAGCGGGAGAGGAGCAGTTCTTC.

The V and J genes are TRBV9 and TRBJ1-2, with D hard to call. This CDR3 is 13 amino acids long. Germline lookup yields CDR1 SGDLS and CDR2 YYNGEE. Trimming took 0 bases from V and 7 from J, leaving 10 bases between them. CDR3: CASSVVSGGGYTF. DNA for the CDR3: TGTGCCAGCAGCGTAGTTTCCGGTGGTGGCTACACCTTC.

This clone was seen a handful of times. The chain carries TRBV21-1 and TRBJ2-5; the table's D call TRBD2 went unverified against the DNA. TRBV21-1 constitutes a pseudogene. The CDR3 length is 13 residues. The CDR3: CASSRRTQETQYF. The CDR3 DNA reads as TGTGCCAGCAGCAGGAGAACACAAGAGACCCAGTACTTC.

As DNA, the CDR3 is TGTGCCAGCTCACCACCTGGCGCCCTAAGCTCCTACGAGCAGTACTTC. Its translation: CASSPPGALSSYEQYF. The chain joins TRBV18 to TRBJ2-7, with D hard to call. CDR1 is KGHSH and CDR2 is LQKENI in the germline V gene. The CDR3 sequence is 16 residues long. Deletions cut 0 bases from V and 0 bases from J, with 12 bases between.

V and J are TRBV3-1 (or the pseudogene TRBV3-2) and TRBJ2-1, with 8 bases identical to TRBD2. This CDR3 comprises 15 residues. Trimming removed 1 base from V and 9 bases from J; junction bases left unmatched: 8. Germline lookup yields CDR1 LGHDT and CDR2 YNNKEL (reference sequence). CDR3 DNA: TGTGCCAGCAGCCAAGCTACGGGGGGGCCCGGTGAGCAGTTCTTC. Protein product: CASSQATGGPGEQFF.

The V gene is TRBV7-9, the J gene TRBJ1-1, with D tentatively TRBD1 (6 bases). Trimming cost V 1 base and J 7 bases, with 16 bases left between them. Looked up from germline, CDR1 is SEHNR and CDR2 is FQNEAQ (reference sequence). This CDR3 is built from 15 residues. CDR3 in amino acids: CASSLGLGGADEAFF. The CDR3 coding sequence is TGTGCCAGCAGCTTAGGGTTGGGGGGCGCGGATGAAGCTTTCTTT.

This clone was counted a few times. The V and J genes are TRBV7-8 and TRBJ1-1; D is uncertain. CDR1 and CDR2 (germline): SGHVS, FQNEAQ. The V end lost 2 bases, the J end lost 2 bases, and 9 bases lay between the germline ends. The CDR3 runs 14 residues. The CDR3 nucleotides read TGTGCCAGCAGCTTATCAGGTTCCAACACTGAAGCTTTCTTT. Its protein product is CASSLSGSNTEAFF.

This chain uses TRBV6-6 with TRBJ1-3; D gene uncertain. Trimming took off 6 bases at V and 4 bases at J, with 16 bases between the two ends. CDR3 length equals 15 residues. CDR1 and CDR2 (germline): MNHNY, SVGAGI (reference sequence). The CDR3, as DNA: TGTGCCAGCAGCTCGACCTCGGTTTCCGGAAACACCATATATTTT. It is translated as CASSSTSVSGNTIYF.

The chain uses TRBV6-2 or TRBV6-3 and TRBJ1-2, with D tentatively TRBD1 (6 bases). The CDR3 runs to 12 residues. Trimming cost V 5 bases and J 8 bases, with 12 bases left between them. CDR1 and CDR2 from the germline V gene are MNHEY and SVGEGT. The CDR3 DNA reads TGTGCCAGCAGTAAACAGGGTATAGGCTACACCTTC. This encodes CASSKQGIGYTF.

The chain employs TRBV7-2 and TRBJ1-3; unclear D gene. Trimming took 1 base from V and 4 from J, leaving 8 bases between them. The germline CDR1 and CDR2 sequences are SGHTA and FQGNSA. This CDR3 contains 14 residues. CDR3 in amino acids: CASSLGLGGNTIYF. The CDR3 nucleotides are TGTGCCAGCAGCTTAGGCTTGGGAGGAAACACCATATATTTT.

This chain joins TRBV4-2 and TRBJ2-7; weak D call: TRBD1 (7 bases). CDR1 and CDR2 from the germline V gene are LGHNA and YNFKEQ. Trimming removed 4 bases at V and 5 bases at J, with 18 bases between. The length of the CDR3 is 15 residues. CDR3 sequence: CASSPRGGGEDEQYF. The DNA for the CDR3 is TGTGCCAGCAGCCCCCGAGGAGGGGGCGAAGACGAGCAGTACTTC.

The chain uses TRBV6-1 and TRBJ1-1; 7 bases match TRBD1. The CDR3 is made up of 13 amino acids. Trimming removed 2 bases from V and 8 bases from J; junction bases left unmatched: 5. The germline V gene has CDR1 MNHNS and CDR2 SASEGT. The CDR3 DNA follows: TGTGCCAGCAGTGAAAGTAGGACAGGAGAAGCTTTCTTT. Residues: CASSESRTGEAFF.

This chain connects TRBV3-1 (or the pseudogene TRBV3-2) to TRBJ1-1; D is undetermined. The CDR3 is 13 residues long. The germline CDR1 and CDR2 sequences are LGHDT and YNNKEL (reference sequence). Trimming removed 0 bases at V and 4 bases at J, with 6 bases between. The CDR3 spells CASSQDITTEAFF. The CDR3 DNA reads as TGTGCCAGCAGCCAAGATATAACCACTGAAGCTTTCTTT.

J is TRBJ2-7 and V is TRBV15, with 11 bases identical to TRBD2. Looked up from germline, CDR1 is LNHNV and CDR2 is YYDKDF (reference sequence). J lost 2 bases, V lost 4 bases, and 7 bases had no gene match. The CDR3 covers 16 residues. CDR3 in DNA: TGTGCCACCAGCACTAAAGGACTAGCGGGCGCCTACGAGCAGTACTTC. It translates to CATSTKGLAGAYEQYF.

As for this clone: The junction departs from the called germline gene at one end, perhaps through a read error. This chain uses TRBV3-1 (or the pseudogene TRBV3-2) with TRBJ2-7; no reliable D call. The CDR3 is made up of 11 amino acids. Looked up from germline, CDR1 is LGHDT and CDR2 is YNNKEL (reference sequence). DNA of the CDR3: TGTGCCAGCAGCCTCTCCCACGAGCAGTACTTC. Its translation is CASSLSHEQYF.

This sequence joins TRBV9 and TRBJ2-2, with TRBD1 matching over 9 bases. The V and J ends lost 5 bases and 4 bases, in that order; junction bases with no gene match: 6. Germline V gene data show CDR1 as SGDLS and CDR2 as YYNGEE. The length of the CDR3 is 15 residues. CDR3 sequence reads: CASRPGQGPTGELFF. CDR3 sequence (DNA): TGTGCCAGCAGGCCGGGACAGGGCCCCACCGGGGAGCTGTTTTTT.

V gene TRBV27 combines with J gene TRBJ2-2, with 11 nucleotides matching TRBD2. Looked up from germline, CDR1 is MNHEY and CDR2 is SMNVEV (reference sequence). V lost 5 bases, J lost 7 bases, and 21 bases stayed unmatched. The CDR3 runs to 20 residues. The CDR3 DNA sequence: TGTGCCAGCAGTCTCTCATCGATCGATACTTTTAGCGGGAGGGGCGGGGAGCTGTTTTTT. Translated, it gives CASSLSSIDTFSGRGGELFF.